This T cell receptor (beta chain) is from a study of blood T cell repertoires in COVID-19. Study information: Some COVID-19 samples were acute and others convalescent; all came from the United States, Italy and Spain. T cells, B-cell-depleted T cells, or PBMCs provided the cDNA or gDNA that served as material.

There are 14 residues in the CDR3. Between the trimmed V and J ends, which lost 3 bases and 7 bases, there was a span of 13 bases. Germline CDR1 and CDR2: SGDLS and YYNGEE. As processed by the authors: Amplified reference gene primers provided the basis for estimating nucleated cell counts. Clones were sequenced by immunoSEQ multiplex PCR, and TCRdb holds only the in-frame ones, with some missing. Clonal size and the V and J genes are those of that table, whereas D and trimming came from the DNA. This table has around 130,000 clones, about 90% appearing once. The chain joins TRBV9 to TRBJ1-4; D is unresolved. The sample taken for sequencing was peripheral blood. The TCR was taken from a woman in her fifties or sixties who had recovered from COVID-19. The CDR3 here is CASSGTVGGEKLFF. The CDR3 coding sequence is TGTGCCAGCAGCGGGACTGTTGGCGGTGAAAAACTGTTTTTT.